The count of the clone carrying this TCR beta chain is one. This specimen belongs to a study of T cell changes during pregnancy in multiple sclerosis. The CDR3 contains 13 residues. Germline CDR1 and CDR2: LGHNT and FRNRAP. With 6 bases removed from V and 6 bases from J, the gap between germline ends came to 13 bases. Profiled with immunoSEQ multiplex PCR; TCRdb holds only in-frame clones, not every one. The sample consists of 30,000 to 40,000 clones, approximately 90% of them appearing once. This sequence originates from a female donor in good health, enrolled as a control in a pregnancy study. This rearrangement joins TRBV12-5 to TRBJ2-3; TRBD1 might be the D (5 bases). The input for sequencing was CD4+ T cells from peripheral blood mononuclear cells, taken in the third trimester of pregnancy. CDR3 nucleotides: TGTGCTAGTGGCACCTGGCAGGGTGATACGCAGTATTTT. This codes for CASGTWQGDTQYF.